The 15 T cell receptor beta chains in this list originate from one sample, sequenced in a study of beta chain features in type 1 diabetes (dated by TCRdb to 2016 to 2018). Libraries were prepared through the immunoSEQ multiplex PCR assay. The entire amount of isolated RNA was reverse transcribed using the High Capacity cDNA Reverse Transcription Kit, so the sequenced TCRB transcripts were expressed ones. Held by TCRdb, this immuneACCESS table contains in-frame sequences only and omits some clones. Under half of the omission traces to an unresolved V gene where checked; the cause of the rest is unknown. The sample data list about 900,000 clones, and 15% to 20% of these were observed just once. The ten largest account for 0.023% of the sample. Sequencing was performed on naive CD4+ T cells from blood. The cell subset or site label on this specimen signifies: true naive CD4+ T cells. Every receptor here comes from a woman aged 18-29 years in good health.

The CDR3 is CAISDGTRGRNNEQFF. CDR3 DNA: TGTGCCATCAGTGATGGGACTAGAGGCCGGAACAATGAGCAGTTCTTC. The gene calls are TRBV10-3 and TRBJ2-1; 8 nucleotides line up with TRBD2. V gave up 3 bases and J gave up 5 bases; unmatched junction bases: 9. CDR3 length equals 16 residues. Germline V lookup: CDR1 ENHRY, CDR2 SYGVKD.

The chain links TRBV5-1 to TRBJ2-7, with 7 positions matching TRBD1. CDR3 length: 14 residues. V gave up 4 bases and J gave up 3 bases; unmatched junction bases: 7. Germline V CDR1 and CDR2: SGHRS, YFSETQ. The CDR3 here is CASSVQDRYYEQYF. The CDR3 DNA reads as TGCGCCAGCAGCGTGCAGGACAGGTACTACGAGCAGTACTTC.

This clone came up a few times. V is TRBV4-1 and J is TRBJ1-4; possible D gene TRBD1, 6 bases. There are 15 residues in the CDR3. The germline V gene has CDR1 MGHRA and CDR2 YSYEKL. Trimming took off 1 base at V and 7 bases at J, with 13 bases between the two ends. For the CDR3, the DNA is TGCGCCAGCAGCCAAGTGGCAGGGGTTAGTGAAAAACTGTTTTTT. It is translated as CASSQVAGVSEKLFF.

This clone was picked up a small number of times. This chain links TRBV29-1 with TRBJ1-3; D ambiguous. Trimming shortened V by 5 bases and J by 2 bases, and 10 bases separated the two germline ends. The CDR3 is 13 amino acids. The germline CDR1 and CDR2 sequences are SQVTM and ANQGSEA. DNA for the CDR3: TGCAGCGTTTCGAGGACGCCTGGAAACACCATATATTTT. It is translated as CSVSRTPGNTIYF.

This rearrangement joins TRBV6-5 to TRBJ2-7; the D is unclear. Trimming removed 0 bases from V and 6 bases from J, with 3 bases in between. The CDR3 loop spans 11 amino acids. From germline, CDR1 is MNHEY and CDR2 SVGAGI. CDR3 amino acids: CASSYSTEQYF. CDR3 nucleotide sequence: TGTGCCAGCAGTTACTCGACCGAGCAGTACTTC.

The chain carries TRBV2 and TRBJ2-3, with 7 nucleotides matching TRBD2. The CDR3 has 17 amino acids. Germline CDR1 is SNHLY and CDR2 is FYNNEI. Trimming cost V 2 bases and J 2 bases; bases outside gene matches: 10. The CDR3 protein is CASSESGGRRSTDTQYF. CDR3 bases: TGTGCCAGCAGTGAATCAGGCGGGAGAAGGTCCACAGATACGCAGTATTTT. Filled out from reference TRBV2 and TRBJ2-3, the complete variable domain reads EPEVTQTPSHQVTQMGQEVILRCVPISNHLYFYWYRQILGQKVEFLVSFYNNEISEKSEIFDDQFSVERPDGSNFTLKIRSTKLEDSAMYFCASSESGGRRSTDTQYFGPGTRLTVL.

This clone has a handful of counts. V and J are TRBV7-2 and TRBJ2-7, with TRBD2 matching over 11 bases. The germline V gene has CDR1 SGHTA and CDR2 FQGNSA. J gave up 6 bases and V 1 base, and 8 bases lay outside the gene matches. The CDR3 sequence is 16 residues long. The CDR3 is CASSLVGRLAGIEQYF. CDR3 nucleotide sequence: TGTGCCAGCAGCTTAGTTGGGCGACTAGCGGGAATCGAGCAGTACTTC.

The chain employs TRBV27 and TRBJ2-5; 8 nucleotides line up with TRBD1. CDR3 length: 16 residues. V gave up 0 bases and J gave up 5 bases; unmatched junction bases: 8. Germline lookup yields CDR1 MNHEY and CDR2 SMNVEV (reference sequence). CDR3 coding DNA: TGTGCCAGCAGTTTATCGGGCAGGGGGCTAGGGGAGACCCAGTACTTC. Its translation: CASSLSGRGLGETQYF.

This clone was picked up a small number of times. This chain connects TRBV18 to TRBJ1-1; the D is unclear. This CDR3 region has 13 residues. In germline, CDR1 is KGHSH, CDR2 LQKENI. The germline V and J ends were trimmed by 5 bases and 1 base, with 8 bases remaining between them. The CDR3 DNA sequence: TGTGCCAGCTCAACGACCACGAACACTGAAGCTTTCTTT. Its translation is CASSTTTNTEAFF.

This clone turned up a few times. The J gene is TRBJ2-1, the V gene TRBV20-1; D may be TRBD1 (6 bases). The V gene's germline CDR1 is DFQATT and CDR2 SNEGSKA (reference sequence). The CDR3 totals 10 residues. V lost 7 bases and J lost 7, with 8 bases in between. The CDR3 DNA follows: TGCAGTGAGGGGGAGAATGAGCAGTTCTTC. It translates to CSEGENEQFF.

The rearrangement uses TRBV19 and TRBJ2-2; 11 positions agree with TRBD2. The CDR3 covers 17 residues. Germline loops: CDR1 LNHDA, CDR2 SQIVND (reference sequence). V dropped 3 bases and J dropped 5; count of bases not matched to a gene: 8. This CDR3 reads CASSIGASGRKTGELFF. The CDR3 DNA is TGTGCCAGTAGTATTGGGGCTAGCGGGAGGAAAACCGGGGAGCTGTTTTTT.

As regards this clone: One end of the junction varies from germline; a read error may be responsible. V is TRBV5-1 and J is TRBJ2-1, with D unresolved. This CDR3 comprises 13 residues. Germline loops: CDR1 SGHRS, CDR2 YFSETQ. The CDR3 bases are TGCGCCAGCAACTTGGGTGGGTACAATGAGCAGTTCTTC. It is translated as CASNLGGYNEQFF.

The chain joins TRBV5-4 to TRBJ2-7; 11 positions match TRBD1. Losses at the gene ends were 4 bases for V and 5 bases for J; bases not matched to a gene: 8. Germline values: CDR1 SGHNT, CDR2 YYREEE (reference sequence). The CDR3 is 15 amino acids. In DNA, the CDR3 is TGTGCCAGCAGCCCGGGGCGGGACAGGGGGGACGAGCAGTACTTC. It translates to CASSPGRDRGDEQYF. The full variable domain, rest sourced from reference TRBV5-4 and TRBJ2-7, is ETGVTQSPTHLIKTRGQQVTLRCSSQSGHNTVSWYQQALGQGPQFIFQYYREEENGRGNFPPRFSGLQFPNYSSELNVNALELDDSALYLCASSPGRDRGDEQYFGPGTRLTVT.

The chain is built from TRBV28 and TRBJ2-7, with 9 nucleotides matching TRBD1. Trimming took 3 bases from V and 7 from J; bases not matched to a gene: 10. The CDR3 spans 15 residues. Germline lookup yields CDR1 MDHEN and CDR2 SYDVKM. The CDR3 sequence: CASSLGGQGGAEQYF. In DNA form, the CDR3 reads TGTGCCAGCAGTTTGGGGGGACAGGGTGGTGCGGAGCAGTACTTC.

The chain carries TRBV2 and TRBJ1-5; 7 nucleotides align to TRBD1. CDR1 and CDR2 (germline): SNHLY, FYNNEI. V trimming: 7 bases; J trimming: 6 bases; junction bases outside the gene matches: 6. The CDR3 consists of 13 residues. The chain's CDR3 is CASTGQAVQPQHF. The CDR3 DNA reads TGTGCCAGCACCGGACAGGCGGTTCAGCCCCAGCATTTT.